Listed below are T cell receptor beta chains from one sample, sequenced in a study of T cells after yellow fever vaccination. TCRdb analysed the 5' RACE reads with MiXCR anew, one entry per CDR3 protein. In the table there are approximately 250,000 distinct CDR3 sequences, more than 6.5% of which are singletons. The input for sequencing was CD4+ T cells sorted from PBMCs, taken on the day of the yellow fever booster vaccination. The source of these receptors is a man aged 25-45 years who received the YFV17D yellow fever vaccine. Both conserved end residues are part of each CDR3. The order of the fields is V gene, clone size, D gene, J gene, CDR3 protein, CDR3 DNA. A D gene is named only where the DNA matches it firmly. Some rows mark clone size as missing; the rest say once, few, many or name a class of expanded clone.

v_call: TRBV4-3; clone_size: few; d_call: TRBD1; j_call: TRBJ2-6; cdr3_aa: CASSQMAHDRAGANVLTF; cdr3_nt: TGCGCCAGCAGCCAAATGGCTCACGACAGGGCTGGGGCCAACGTCCTGACTTTC
v_call: TRBV6-1; clone_size: NA; d_call: TRBD2; j_call: TRBJ2-2; cdr3_aa: CASRVLAGRNTGELFF; cdr3_nt: TGTGCCAGCAGAGTACTAGCGGGGAGGAACACCGGGGAGCTGTTTTTT
v_call: TRBV6-2/TRBV6-3; clone_size: many; d_call: NA; j_call: TRBJ2-7; cdr3_aa: CASSSTGKREQYF; cdr3_nt: TGTGCCAGCAGTTCCACAGGGAAGCGGGAGCAGTACTTC
v_call: TRBV28; clone_size: few; d_call: TRBD2; j_call: TRBJ2-1; cdr3_aa: CASSAGRGGSKNEQFF; cdr3_nt: TGTGCCAGCAGTGCAGGGCGTGGCGGGAGTAAGAATGAGCAGTTCTTC
v_call: TRBV9; clone_size: few; d_call: TRBD1; j_call: TRBJ2-7; cdr3_aa: CASSAGDRNYEQYF; cdr3_nt: TGTGCCAGCAGCGCTGGGGACAGAAACTACGAGCAGTACTTC
v_call: TRBV4-2; clone_size: many; d_call: NA; j_call: TRBJ2-3; cdr3_aa: CASSQAGQDTDTQYF; cdr3_nt: TGTGCCAGCAGCCAAGCGGGGCAAGACACAGATACGCAGTATTTT
v_call: TRBV4-2; clone_size: many; d_call: NA; j_call: TRBJ2-7; cdr3_aa: CASSQDRMRYEQYF; cdr3_nt: TGTGCCAGCAGCCAAGATAGGATGCGATACGAGCAGTACTTC
v_call: TRBV5-4; clone_size: many; d_call: TRBD1; j_call: TRBJ2-5; cdr3_aa: CASSSGQAETQYF; cdr3_nt: TGTGCCAGCAGCTCCGGACAGGCGGAGACCCAGTACTTC
v_call: TRBV29-1; clone_size: few; d_call: NA; j_call: TRBJ2-7; cdr3_aa: CSVEYSSSEQYF; cdr3_nt: TGCAGCGTTGAGTACTCTAGCAGCGAGCAGTACTTC
v_call: TRBV12-3/TRBV12-4; clone_size: few; d_call: NA; j_call: TRBJ2-7; cdr3_aa: CASSLIGSPYEQYF; cdr3_nt: TGTGCCAGCAGTTTGATCGGGAGCCCCTACGAGCAGTACTTC
v_call: TRBV6-6; clone_size: few; d_call: NA; j_call: TRBJ2-7; cdr3_aa: CASSHDGVYEQYF; cdr3_nt: TGTGCCAGCAGTCATGATGGGGTCTACGAGCAGTACTTC
v_call: TRBV20-1; clone_size: many; d_call: NA; j_call: TRBJ2-7; cdr3_aa: CSATRVYEQYF; cdr3_nt: TGCAGTGCTACCAGGGTCTACGAGCAGTACTTC
v_call: TRBV7-9; clone_size: many; d_call: NA; j_call: TRBJ2-1; cdr3_aa: CASSLTQGLWDEQFF; cdr3_nt: TGTGCCAGCAGCTTAACACAGGGCCTCTGGGATGAGCAGTTCTTC
v_call: TRBV6-2/TRBV6-3; clone_size: few; d_call: NA; j_call: TRBJ1-5; cdr3_aa: CASKDRSNQPQHF; cdr3_nt: TGTGCCAGCAAAGACAGAAGCAATCAGCCCCAGCATTTT
v_call: TRBV20-1; clone_size: few; d_call: NA; j_call: TRBJ1-4; cdr3_aa: CSARSIQSATNEKLFF; cdr3_nt: TGCAGTGCTAGATCCATTCAGTCTGCAACTAATGAAAAACTGTTTTTT
v_call: TRBV5-1; clone_size: many; d_call: NA; j_call: TRBJ1-5; cdr3_aa: CASSLDGQPNQPQHF; cdr3_nt: TGCGCCAGCAGCTTGGATGGACAGCCGAATCAGCCCCAGCATTTT
v_call: TRBV12-3/TRBV12-4; clone_size: few; d_call: NA; j_call: TRBJ1-2; cdr3_aa: CASSLGVWGYTF; cdr3_nt: TGTGCCAGCAGTTTAGGCGTTTGGGGCTACACCTTC
v_call: TRBV6-5; clone_size: NA; d_call: TRBD2; j_call: TRBJ2-1; cdr3_aa: CASRPAGTSKNEQFF; cdr3_nt: TGTGCCAGCAGGCCGGCCGGGACTAGCAAGAATGAGCAGTTCTTC
v_call: TRBV19; clone_size: few; d_call: NA; j_call: TRBJ2-7; cdr3_aa: CASSSLGREQYF; cdr3_nt: TGTGCCAGTAGTAGTCTGGGGCGCGAGCAGTACTTC
v_call: TRBV2; clone_size: few; d_call: NA; j_call: TRBJ2-4; cdr3_aa: CASSEGGLAKNIQYF; cdr3_nt: TGTGCCAGCAGTGAGGGGGGCCTAGCCAAAAACATTCAGTACTTC
v_call: TRBV12-3/TRBV12-4; clone_size: NA; d_call: NA; j_call: TRBJ2-1; cdr3_aa: CASRLTSDEQFF; cdr3_nt: TGTGCCAGCAGGTTGACTAGTGATGAGCAGTTCTTC
v_call: TRBV20-1; clone_size: many; d_call: NA; j_call: TRBJ2-6; cdr3_aa: CSATRITGSGANVLTF; cdr3_nt: TGCAGTGCTACACGGATCACTGGGTCTGGGGCCAACGTCCTGACTTTC
v_call: TRBV10-3; clone_size: many; d_call: TRBD2; j_call: TRBJ2-3; cdr3_aa: CAISDPTSGILDTQYF; cdr3_nt: TGTGCCATCAGTGATCCTACTAGCGGGATATTAGATACGCAGTATTTT
v_call: TRBV7-2; clone_size: few; d_call: NA; j_call: TRBJ2-7; cdr3_aa: CASSSGVGKYEQYF; cdr3_nt: TGTGCCAGCAGCTCAGGGGTAGGGAAATACGAGCAGTACTTC
v_call: TRBV7-9; clone_size: NA; d_call: TRBD1; j_call: TRBJ1-1; cdr3_aa: CASSLVQGATEAFF; cdr3_nt: TGTGCCAGCAGCTTAGTACAGGGGGCAACTGAAGCTTTCTTT
v_call: TRBV5-1; clone_size: NA; d_call: TRBD1; j_call: TRBJ1-3; cdr3_aa: CASSLNPQGSGNTIYF; cdr3_nt: TGCGCCAGCAGCTTAAACCCACAGGGGTCTGGAAACACCATATATTTT
v_call: TRBV19; clone_size: few; d_call: NA; j_call: TRBJ2-5; cdr3_aa: CATAQGGVETQYF; cdr3_nt: TGTGCCACCGCTCAAGGTGGCGTCGAGACCCAGTACTTC
v_call: TRBV7-2; clone_size: many; d_call: TRBD1; j_call: TRBJ2-2; cdr3_aa: CASSPTGGSGELFF; cdr3_nt: TGTGCCAGCAGCCCGACAGGGGGCAGCGGGGAGCTGTTTTTT
v_call: TRBV5-5; clone_size: many; d_call: TRBD2; j_call: TRBJ2-1; cdr3_aa: CASSLLLAGVNEQFF; cdr3_nt: TGTGCCAGCAGCTTGTTACTAGCGGGCGTAAATGAGCAGTTCTTC
v_call: TRBV5-1; clone_size: many; d_call: TRBD2; j_call: TRBJ2-2; cdr3_aa: CASRVSASGRTGELFF; cdr3_nt: TGCGCCAGCAGGGTGTCGGCTAGCGGGAGAACCGGGGAGCTGTTTTTT
v_call: TRBV20-1; clone_size: many; d_call: NA; j_call: TRBJ2-7; cdr3_aa: CSGVNTQSYEQYF; cdr3_nt: TGCAGTGGAGTCAACACTCAGTCCTACGAGCAGTACTTC
v_call: TRBV9; clone_size: many; d_call: TRBD2; j_call: TRBJ2-1; cdr3_aa: CASSPRGRGTSVTGSYNEQFF; cdr3_nt: TGTGCCAGCAGCCCCCGCGGGAGGGGGACTAGCGTGACGGGGTCCTACAATGAGCAGTTCTTC
v_call: TRBV2; clone_size: many; d_call: NA; j_call: TRBJ2-3; cdr3_aa: CASSLWTAGDTQYF; cdr3_nt: TGTGCCAGCAGCCTGTGGACAGCAGGAGATACGCAGTATTTT
v_call: TRBV14; clone_size: NA; d_call: TRBD1; j_call: TRBJ2-7; cdr3_aa: CASSRTGTAYYEQYF; cdr3_nt: TGTGCCAGCAGCCGAACCGGGACAGCCTACTACGAGCAGTACTTC
v_call: TRBV20-1; clone_size: many; d_call: TRBD2; j_call: TRBJ2-1; cdr3_aa: CSARRASGYNEQFF; cdr3_nt: TGCAGTGCTAGAAGGGCTAGCGGGTACAATGAGCAGTTCTTC
v_call: TRBV6-1; clone_size: few; d_call: NA; j_call: TRBJ1-1; cdr3_aa: CASSRQATGTAFF; cdr3_nt: TGTGCCAGCAGCAGACAGGCCACCGGGACTGCTTTCTTT
v_call: TRBV12-3/TRBV12-4; clone_size: few; d_call: NA; j_call: TRBJ2-1; cdr3_aa: CASSLTVEQFF; cdr3_nt: TGTGCCAGCAGTTTGACAGTTGAGCAGTTCTTC
v_call: TRBV5-4; clone_size: NA; d_call: TRBD1; j_call: TRBJ1-2; cdr3_aa: CASSLGSPGLQGMEGYTF; cdr3_nt: TGTGCCAGCAGCTTGGGGTCCCCGGGATTACAGGGGATGGAGGGCTACACCTTC
v_call: TRBV5-1; clone_size: NA; d_call: TRBD2; j_call: TRBJ2-7; cdr3_aa: CASSLGAGGAYEQYF; cdr3_nt: TGCGCCAGCAGCTTGGGCGCGGGAGGCGCGTACGAGCAGTACTTC
v_call: TRBV7-9; clone_size: many; d_call: TRBD1; j_call: TRBJ1-6; cdr3_aa: CASSSGTGAMALHF; cdr3_nt: TGTGCCAGCAGCTCCGGGACAGGGGCCATGGCCCTCCACTTT
v_call: TRBV6-5; clone_size: many; d_call: NA; j_call: TRBJ2-1; cdr3_aa: CASSYGPQGLEQFF; cdr3_nt: TGTGCCAGCAGTTACGGGCCTCAAGGTCTTGAGCAGTTCTTC
v_call: TRBV7-8; clone_size: NA; d_call: NA; j_call: TRBJ2-7; cdr3_aa: CASSHPYQGGFGYEQYF; cdr3_nt: TGTGCCAGCAGTCATCCTTACCAGGGGGGCTTCGGCTACGAGCAGTACTTC
v_call: TRBV20-1; clone_size: few; d_call: NA; j_call: TRBJ1-1; cdr3_aa: CSARGDWNTEAFF; cdr3_nt: TGCAGTGCTAGGGGGGACTGGAACACTGAAGCTTTCTTT
v_call: TRBV19; clone_size: NA; d_call: NA; j_call: TRBJ1-4; cdr3_aa: CASSILGPNEKLFF; cdr3_nt: TGTGCCAGTAGTATCCTTGGACCTAATGAAAAACTGTTTTTT
v_call: TRBV5-1; clone_size: few; d_call: TRBD1; j_call: TRBJ1-4; cdr3_aa: CASSSGTGGNEKLFF; cdr3_nt: TGCGCCAGCAGCTCAGGGACAGGGGGCAATGAAAAACTGTTTTTT
v_call: TRBV5-6; clone_size: many; d_call: NA; j_call: TRBJ2-7; cdr3_aa: CASSRTGSYEQYF; cdr3_nt: TGTGCCAGCAGCCGGACGGGTTCCTACGAGCAGTACTTC
v_call: TRBV12-3/TRBV12-4; clone_size: many; d_call: NA; j_call: TRBJ2-7; cdr3_aa: CASSSSGRSSYEQYF; cdr3_nt: TGTGCCAGCAGTTCCTCGGGACGCAGCTCCTACGAGCAGTACTTC
v_call: TRBV7-2; clone_size: few; d_call: TRBD2; j_call: TRBJ2-1; cdr3_aa: CASSLMGLSYNEQFF; cdr3_nt: TGTGCCAGCAGCTTAATGGGACTATCCTACAATGAGCAGTTCTTC
v_call: TRBV3-1; clone_size: many; d_call: NA; j_call: TRBJ2-7; cdr3_aa: CASSRGLEQYF; cdr3_nt: TGTGCCAGCAGTCGGGGGCTGGAGCAGTACTTC
v_call: TRBV28; clone_size: many; d_call: NA; j_call: TRBJ2-5; cdr3_aa: CASSSSKQETQYF; cdr3_nt: TGTGCCAGCAGTTCCTCCAAACAAGAGACCCAGTACTTC
v_call: TRBV7-2; clone_size: many; d_call: TRBD2; j_call: TRBJ2-5; cdr3_aa: CASSLETSVIQETQYF; cdr3_nt: TGTGCCAGCAGCTTAGAGACTAGCGTAATCCAAGAGACCCAGTACTTC
v_call: TRBV20-1; clone_size: many; d_call: NA; j_call: TRBJ2-3; cdr3_aa: CSASRDTTDTQYF; cdr3_nt: TGCAGTGCTTCCCGGGACACCACAGATACGCAGTATTTT
v_call: TRBV20-1; clone_size: NA; d_call: NA; j_call: TRBJ1-5; cdr3_aa: CTAERDYLFSNQPQHF; cdr3_nt: TGCACTGCTGAACGGGACTACTTGTTTAGCAATCAGCCCCAGCATTTT
v_call: TRBV7-2; clone_size: few; d_call: NA; j_call: TRBJ2-3; cdr3_aa: CASSGQTTSTDTQYF; cdr3_nt: TGTGCCAGCAGCGGGCAGACGACTAGCACAGATACGCAGTATTTT
v_call: TRBV12-3/TRBV12-4; clone_size: many; d_call: TRBD2; j_call: TRBJ2-7; cdr3_aa: CASSLGPRGGFSYEQYF; cdr3_nt: TGTGCCAGCAGTTTAGGGCCCCGGGGGGGATTCTCCTACGAGCAGTACTTC
v_call: TRBV7-3; clone_size: NA; d_call: TRBD1; j_call: TRBJ2-7; cdr3_aa: CASSQSGTGPYEQYF; cdr3_nt: TGTGCCAGCAGTCAATCCGGGACAGGGCCGTACGAGCAGTACTTC